The sequence of this T cell receptor (beta chain) was determined in a study of shared T cell receptors in the human thymus. Only one count was recorded for this clone. Clones were read by immunoSEQ multiplex PCR, and TCRdb kept only the in-frame ones, dropping some. Of over 650,000 clones in the sample, around 87% are singletons; the top ten hold roughly 0.0094%. The germline V gene encodes CDR1 SEHNR and CDR2 FQNEAQ (reference sequence). Trimming removed 5 bases from V and 0 bases from J, with 11 bases in between. The CDR3 totals 15 residues. The same data also went into a second study, on human thymus T cells. As reported in that work: Repertoires sampled from thymus and blood appeared biased in V and J gene usage.

The sequenced material came from thymocytes. The chain couples TRBV7-9 to TRBJ2-1; D remains ambiguous. This TCR was recovered from a boy under two years old with a congenital heart defect. The CDR3 bases are TGTGCCAGCAGCCCCTCCTTCCGCTCCTACAATGAGCAGTTCTTC. Translating it yields CASSPSFRSYNEQFF.